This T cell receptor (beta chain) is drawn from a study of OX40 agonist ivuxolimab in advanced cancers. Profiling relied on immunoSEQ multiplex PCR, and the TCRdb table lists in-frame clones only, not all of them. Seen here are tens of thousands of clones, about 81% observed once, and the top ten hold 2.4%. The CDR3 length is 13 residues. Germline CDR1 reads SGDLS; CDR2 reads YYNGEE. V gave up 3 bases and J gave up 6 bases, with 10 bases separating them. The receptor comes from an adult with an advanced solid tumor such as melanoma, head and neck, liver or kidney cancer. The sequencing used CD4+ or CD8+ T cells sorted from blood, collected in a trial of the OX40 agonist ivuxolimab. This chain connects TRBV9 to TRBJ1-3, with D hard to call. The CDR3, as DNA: TGTGCCAGCAGCGCGGGGATGGCAAACACCATATATTTT. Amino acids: CASSAGMANTIYF.